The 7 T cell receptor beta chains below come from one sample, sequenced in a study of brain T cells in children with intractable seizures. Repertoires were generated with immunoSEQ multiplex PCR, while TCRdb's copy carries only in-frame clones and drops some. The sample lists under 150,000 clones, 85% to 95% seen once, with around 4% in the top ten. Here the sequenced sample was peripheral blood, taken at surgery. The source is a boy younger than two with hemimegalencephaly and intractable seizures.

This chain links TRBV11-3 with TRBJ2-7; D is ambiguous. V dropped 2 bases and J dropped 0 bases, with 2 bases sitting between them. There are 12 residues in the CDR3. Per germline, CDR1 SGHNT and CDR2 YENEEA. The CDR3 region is CASSLHSYEQYF. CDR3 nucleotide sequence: TGTGCCAGCAGCTTACACTCCTACGAGCAGTACTTC.

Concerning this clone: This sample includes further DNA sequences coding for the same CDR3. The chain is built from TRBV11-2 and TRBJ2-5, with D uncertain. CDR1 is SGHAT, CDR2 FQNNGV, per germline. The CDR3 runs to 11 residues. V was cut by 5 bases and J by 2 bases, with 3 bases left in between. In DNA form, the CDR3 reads TGTGCCAGCAGCCTACAAGAGACCCAGTACTTC. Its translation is CASSLQETQYF.

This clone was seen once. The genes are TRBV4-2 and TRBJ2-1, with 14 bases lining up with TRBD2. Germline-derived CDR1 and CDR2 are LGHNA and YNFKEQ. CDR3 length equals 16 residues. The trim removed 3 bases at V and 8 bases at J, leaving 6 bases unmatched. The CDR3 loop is CASSHETSGRVYEQFF. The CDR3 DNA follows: TGTGCCAGCAGCCACGAGACTAGCGGGAGGGTGTATGAGCAGTTCTTC.

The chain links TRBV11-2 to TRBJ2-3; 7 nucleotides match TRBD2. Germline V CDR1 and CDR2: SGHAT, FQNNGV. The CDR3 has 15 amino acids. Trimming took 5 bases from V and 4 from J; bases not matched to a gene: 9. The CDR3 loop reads CASSPETSLADTQYF. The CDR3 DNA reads TGTGCCAGCAGCCCCGAGACTAGCTTGGCAGATACGCAGTATTTT. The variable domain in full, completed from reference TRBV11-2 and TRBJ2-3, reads EAGVAQSPRYKIIEKRQSVAFWCNPISGHATLYWYQQILGQGPKLLIQFQNNGVVDDSQLPKDRFSAERLKGVDSTLKIQPAKLEDSAVYLCASSPETSLADTQYFGPGTRLTVL.

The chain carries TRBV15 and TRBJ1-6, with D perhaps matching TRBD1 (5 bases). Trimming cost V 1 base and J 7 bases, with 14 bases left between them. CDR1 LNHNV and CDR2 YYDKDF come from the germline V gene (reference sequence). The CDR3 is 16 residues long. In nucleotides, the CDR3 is TGTGCCACCAGCAGAGTCGGCAGGGTGGGGAATTCACCCCTCCACTTT. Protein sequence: CATSRVGRVGNSPLHF.

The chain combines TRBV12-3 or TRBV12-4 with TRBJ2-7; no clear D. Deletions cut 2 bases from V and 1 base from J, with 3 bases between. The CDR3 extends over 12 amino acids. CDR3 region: CASSLRSYEQYF. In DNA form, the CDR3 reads TGTGCCAGCAGTTTAAGGTCCTACGAGCAGTACTTC.

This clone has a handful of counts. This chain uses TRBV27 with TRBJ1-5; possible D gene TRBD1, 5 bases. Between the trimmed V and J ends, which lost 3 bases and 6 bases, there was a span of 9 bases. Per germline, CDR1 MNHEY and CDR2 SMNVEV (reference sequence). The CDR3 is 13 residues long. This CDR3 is CASSFGASQPQHF. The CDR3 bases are TGTGCCAGCAGTTTTGGGGCGTCTCAGCCCCAGCATTTT.